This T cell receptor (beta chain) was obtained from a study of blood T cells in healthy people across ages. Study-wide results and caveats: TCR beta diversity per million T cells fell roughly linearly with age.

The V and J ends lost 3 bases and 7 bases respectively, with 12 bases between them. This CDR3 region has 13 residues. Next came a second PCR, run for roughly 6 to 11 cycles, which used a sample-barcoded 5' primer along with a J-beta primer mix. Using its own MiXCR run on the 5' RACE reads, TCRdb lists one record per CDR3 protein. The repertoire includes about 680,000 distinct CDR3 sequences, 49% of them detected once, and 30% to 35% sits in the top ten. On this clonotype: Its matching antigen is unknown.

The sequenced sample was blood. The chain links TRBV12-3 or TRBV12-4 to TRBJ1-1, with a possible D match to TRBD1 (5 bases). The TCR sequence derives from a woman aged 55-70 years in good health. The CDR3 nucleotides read TGTGCCAGCAGTTTGCGGGGGTTCGGTGAAGCTTTCTTT. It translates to CASSLRGFGEAFF.